A selection of T cell receptor beta chains follows, all from one sample in a study of beta chain features in type 1 diabetes. Measured with immunoSEQ multiplex PCR; TCRdb has only the in-frame clones, and not every one. The data show over 120,000 clones, with under 11% seen just once and 1.3% held by the top ten. Sequenced sample: naive CD4+ T cells from blood. These receptors were collected from a man aged 18 to 29 in good health. CDR3s include the opening cysteine and the closing phenylalanine or tryptophan. Each record gives: V gene, J gene, CDR3 protein.

V: TRBV2; J: TRBJ2-7; CDR3: CASNEDRGFYEQYF
V: TRBV2; J: TRBJ2-7; CDR3: CASTTGTALQYEQYF
V: TRBV19; J: TRBJ2-2; CDR3: CASRTGGTDTGELFF
V: TRBV6-6; J: TRBJ1-3; CDR3: CASNRSGGNTIYF
V: TRBV6-6; J: .; CDR3: CASSYGGSYEQYF
V: TRBV7-8; J: TRBJ1-2; CDR3: CASSLPRTGGNLPYGYTF
V: TRBV6-6; J: TRBJ1-1; CDR3: CASSYRTGASEAFF
V: TRBV5-4; J: TRBJ1-2; CDR3: CASSWGQLIANYGYTF
V: TRBV30; J: TRBJ1-5; CDR3: CAWSGRDEQPQHF
V: TRBV30; J: TRBJ2-1; CDR3: CAWCLGSYNEQFF
V: TRBV7-3; J: TRBJ2-5; CDR3: CASSNAGTVQETQYF
V: TRBV7-2; J: TRBJ2-5; CDR3: CASSIKGLKETQYF
V: TRBV30; J: TRBJ2-5; CDR3: CAWTGRETQYF
V: TRBV6-5; J: TRBJ1-1; CDR3: CASSLRRMNTEAFF
V: TRBV10-3; J: TRBJ2-1; CDR3: CAISSSGTGSSYNEQFF
V: TRBV19; J: TRBJ2-1; CDR3: CASSHIAGESYNEQFF
V: TRBV2; J: TRBJ2-7; CDR3: CASIGTGSWEQYF
V: TRBV7-9; J: TRBJ2-3; CDR3: CASSVGTSLTDTQYF
V: TRBV18; J: TRBJ1-1; CDR3: CASSTSTASAEAFF
V: TRBV29-1; J: TRBJ1-5; CDR3: CSALSTGSQPQHF
V: TRBV9; J: TRBJ2-2; CDR3: CASSVRTSGGPNTGELFF
V: TRBV10-3; J: TRBJ2-7; CDR3: CAISESRNGDYEQYF
V: TRBV6-1; J: TRBJ2-2; CDR3: CASSEGTSGYTGELFF